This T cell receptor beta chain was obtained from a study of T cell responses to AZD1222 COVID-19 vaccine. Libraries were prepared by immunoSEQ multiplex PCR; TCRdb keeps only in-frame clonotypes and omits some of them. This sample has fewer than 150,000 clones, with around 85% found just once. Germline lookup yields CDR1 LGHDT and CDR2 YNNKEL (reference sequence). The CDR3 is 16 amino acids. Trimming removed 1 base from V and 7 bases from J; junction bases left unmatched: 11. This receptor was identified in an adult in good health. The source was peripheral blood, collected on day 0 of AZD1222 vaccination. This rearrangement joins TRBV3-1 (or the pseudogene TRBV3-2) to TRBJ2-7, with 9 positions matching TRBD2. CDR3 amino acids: CASSQAVASGGFEQYF. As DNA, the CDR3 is TGTGCCAGCAGCCAAGCGGTAGCAAGCGGGGGGTTTGAGCAGTACTTC.